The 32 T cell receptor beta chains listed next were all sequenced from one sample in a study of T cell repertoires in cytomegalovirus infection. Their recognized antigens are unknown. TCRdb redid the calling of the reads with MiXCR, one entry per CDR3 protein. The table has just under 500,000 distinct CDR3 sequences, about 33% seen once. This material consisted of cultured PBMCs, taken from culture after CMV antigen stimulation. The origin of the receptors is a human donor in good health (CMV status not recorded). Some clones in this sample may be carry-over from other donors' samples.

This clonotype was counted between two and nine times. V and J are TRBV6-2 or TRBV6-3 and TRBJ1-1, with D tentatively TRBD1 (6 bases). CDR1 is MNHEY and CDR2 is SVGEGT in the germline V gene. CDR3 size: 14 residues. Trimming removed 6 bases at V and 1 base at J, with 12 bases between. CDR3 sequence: CASSLPTGNTEAFF. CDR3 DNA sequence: TGTGCCAGCAGCTTGCCGACAGGGAACACTGAAGCTTTCTTT.

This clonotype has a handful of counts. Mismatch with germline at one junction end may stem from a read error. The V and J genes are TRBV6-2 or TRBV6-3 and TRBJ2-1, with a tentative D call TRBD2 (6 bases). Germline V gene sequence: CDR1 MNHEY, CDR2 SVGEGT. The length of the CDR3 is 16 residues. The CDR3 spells CASSSRLRDSDNEQFF. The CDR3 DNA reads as TGTGCCAGCAGCTCTAGGCTCCGGGACTCCGACAATGAGCAGTTCTTC.

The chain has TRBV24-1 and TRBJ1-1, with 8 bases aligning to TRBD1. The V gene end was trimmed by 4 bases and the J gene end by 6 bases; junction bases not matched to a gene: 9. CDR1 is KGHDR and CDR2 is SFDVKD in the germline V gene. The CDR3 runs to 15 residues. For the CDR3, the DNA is TGTGCCACCAGTGACCGGACAGGGAGGAGGGCTGAAGCTTTCTTT. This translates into CATSDRTGRRAEAFF.

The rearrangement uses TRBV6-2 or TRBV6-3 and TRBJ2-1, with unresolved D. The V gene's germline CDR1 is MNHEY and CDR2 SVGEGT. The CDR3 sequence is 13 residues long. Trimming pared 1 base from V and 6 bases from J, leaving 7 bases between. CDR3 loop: CASSYYPGNEQFF. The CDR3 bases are TGTGCCAGCAGTTACTACCCGGGCAATGAGCAGTTCTTC.

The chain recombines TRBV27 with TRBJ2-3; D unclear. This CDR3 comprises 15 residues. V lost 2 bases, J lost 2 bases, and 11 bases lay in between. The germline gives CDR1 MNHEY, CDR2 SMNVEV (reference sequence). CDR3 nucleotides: TGTGCCAGCAGTTTAGTTTGGCGGACCACAGATACGCAGTATTTT. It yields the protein CASSLVWRTTDTQYF.

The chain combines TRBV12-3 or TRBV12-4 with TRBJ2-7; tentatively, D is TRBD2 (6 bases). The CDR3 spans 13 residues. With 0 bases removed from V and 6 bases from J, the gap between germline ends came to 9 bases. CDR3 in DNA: TGTGCCAGCAGTTTAGCGGGAGGACCCGAGCAGTACTTC. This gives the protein CASSLAGGPEQYF.

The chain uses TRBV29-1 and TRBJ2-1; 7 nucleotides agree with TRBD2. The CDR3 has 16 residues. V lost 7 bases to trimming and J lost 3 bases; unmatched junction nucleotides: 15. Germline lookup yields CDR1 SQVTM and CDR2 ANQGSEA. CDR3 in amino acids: CSAPSGPHSRYNEQFF. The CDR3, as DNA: TGCAGCGCCCCTAGCGGACCCCATTCCCGCTACAATGAGCAGTTCTTC.

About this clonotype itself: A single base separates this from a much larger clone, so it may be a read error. The CDR3 sequence is CTSSSPGPGNIQYF. CDR3 in DNA: TGTACCAGCAGCTCCCCCGGGCCCGGAAACATTCAGTACTTC. V is TRBV7-2 and J is TRBJ2-4; D is ambiguous. V was trimmed by 4 bases and J by 6 bases, leaving 13 bases between them. This CDR3 contains 14 residues. Germline CDR1 SGHTA, CDR2 FQGNSA.

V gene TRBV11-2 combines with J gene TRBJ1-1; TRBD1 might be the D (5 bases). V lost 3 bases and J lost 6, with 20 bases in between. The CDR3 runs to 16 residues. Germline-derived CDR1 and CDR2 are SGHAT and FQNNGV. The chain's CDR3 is CASSFGATTLVAEAFF. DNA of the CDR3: TGTGCCAGCAGCTTTGGGGCCACCACTCTGGTCGCTGAAGCTTTCTTT.

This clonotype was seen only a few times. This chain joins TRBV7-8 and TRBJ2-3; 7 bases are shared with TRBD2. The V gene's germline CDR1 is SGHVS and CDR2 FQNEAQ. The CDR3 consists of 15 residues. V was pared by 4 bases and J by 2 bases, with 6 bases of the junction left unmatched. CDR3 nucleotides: TGTGCCAGCAGCTCGCCAAGCGGGAACACAGATACGCAGTATTTT. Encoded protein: CASSSPSGNTDTQYF.

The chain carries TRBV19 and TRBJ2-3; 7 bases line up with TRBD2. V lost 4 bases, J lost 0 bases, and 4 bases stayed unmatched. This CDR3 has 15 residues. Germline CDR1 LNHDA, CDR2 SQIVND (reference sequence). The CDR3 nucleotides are TGTGCCAGTAGTACGCCTAGCGGAAGCACAGATACGCAGTATTTT. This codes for CASSTPSGSTDTQYF. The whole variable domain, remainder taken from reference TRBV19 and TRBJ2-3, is DGGITQSPKYLFRKEGQNVTLSCEQNLNHDAMYWYRQDPGQGLRLIYYSQIVNDFQKGDIAEGYSVSREKKESFPLTVTSAQKNPTAFYLCASSTPSGSTDTQYFGPGTRLTVL.

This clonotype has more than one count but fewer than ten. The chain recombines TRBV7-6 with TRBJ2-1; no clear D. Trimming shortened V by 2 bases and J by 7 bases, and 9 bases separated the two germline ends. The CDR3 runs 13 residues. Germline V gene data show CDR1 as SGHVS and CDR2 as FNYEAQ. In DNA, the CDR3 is TGTGCCAGCAGCTTATTCTACCGGAATGAGCAGTTCTTC. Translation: CASSLFYRNEQFF.

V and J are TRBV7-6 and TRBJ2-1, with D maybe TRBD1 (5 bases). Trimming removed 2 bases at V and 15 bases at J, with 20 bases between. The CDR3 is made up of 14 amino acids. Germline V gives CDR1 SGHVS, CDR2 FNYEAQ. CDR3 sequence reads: CASSLQDTGVRWFF. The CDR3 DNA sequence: TGTGCCAGCAGCTTACAGGATACAGGAGTTCGCTGGTTCTTC.

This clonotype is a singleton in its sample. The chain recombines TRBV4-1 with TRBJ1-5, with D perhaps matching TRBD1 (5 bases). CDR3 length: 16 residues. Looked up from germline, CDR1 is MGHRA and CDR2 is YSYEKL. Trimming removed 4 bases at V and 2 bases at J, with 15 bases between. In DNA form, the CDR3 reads TGCGCCAGCAGCCGAACGGAGGGGCAAGGCAATCAGCCCCAGCATTTT. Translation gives CASSRTEGQGNQPQHF.

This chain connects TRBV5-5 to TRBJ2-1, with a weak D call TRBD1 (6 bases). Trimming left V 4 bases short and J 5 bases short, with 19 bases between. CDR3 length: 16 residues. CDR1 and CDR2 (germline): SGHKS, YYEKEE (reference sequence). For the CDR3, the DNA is TGTGCCAGCAGCACCATTGGGCAGGGGCCCAACAATGAGCAGTTCTTC. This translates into CASSTIGQGPNNEQFF.

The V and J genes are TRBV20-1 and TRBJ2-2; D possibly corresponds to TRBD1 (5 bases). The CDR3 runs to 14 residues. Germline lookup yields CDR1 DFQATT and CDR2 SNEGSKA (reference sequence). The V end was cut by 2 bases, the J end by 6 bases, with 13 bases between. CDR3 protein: CSARPLDTPGELFF. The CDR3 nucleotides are TGCAGTGCTAGACCTCTGGACACTCCCGGGGAGCTGTTTTTT.

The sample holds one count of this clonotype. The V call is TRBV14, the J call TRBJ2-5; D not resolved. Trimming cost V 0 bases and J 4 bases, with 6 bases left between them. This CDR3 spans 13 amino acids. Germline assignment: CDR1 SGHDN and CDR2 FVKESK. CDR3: CASSQDLVETQYF. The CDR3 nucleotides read TGTGCCAGCAGCCAAGATCTGGTAGAGACCCAGTACTTC. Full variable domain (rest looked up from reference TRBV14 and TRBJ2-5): EAGVTQFPSHSVIEKGQTVTLRCDPISGHDNLYWYRRVMGKEIKFLLHFVKESKQDESGMPNNRFLAERTGGTYSTLKVQPAELEDSGVYFCASSQDLVETQYFGPGTRLLVL.

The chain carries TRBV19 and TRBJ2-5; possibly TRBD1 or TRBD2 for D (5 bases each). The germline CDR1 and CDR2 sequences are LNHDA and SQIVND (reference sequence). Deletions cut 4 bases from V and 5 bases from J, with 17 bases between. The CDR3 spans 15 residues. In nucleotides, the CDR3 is TGTGCCAGTAGTAATCCGAGGGGAGAGATGGAGACCCAGTACTTC. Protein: CASSNPRGEMETQYF. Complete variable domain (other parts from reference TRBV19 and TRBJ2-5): DGGITQSPKYLFRKEGQNVTLSCEQNLNHDAMYWYRQDPGQGLRLIYYSQIVNDFQKGDIAEGYSVSREKKESFPLTVTSAQKNPTAFYLCASSNPRGEMETQYFGPGTRLLVL.

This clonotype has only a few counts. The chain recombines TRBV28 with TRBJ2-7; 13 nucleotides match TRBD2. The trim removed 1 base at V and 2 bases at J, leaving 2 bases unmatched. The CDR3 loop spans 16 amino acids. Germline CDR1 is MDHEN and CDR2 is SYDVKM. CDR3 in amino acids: CASSLSGTSGAYEQYF. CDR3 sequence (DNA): TGTGCCAGCAGTTTATCTGGGACTAGCGGGGCCTACGAGCAGTACTTC.

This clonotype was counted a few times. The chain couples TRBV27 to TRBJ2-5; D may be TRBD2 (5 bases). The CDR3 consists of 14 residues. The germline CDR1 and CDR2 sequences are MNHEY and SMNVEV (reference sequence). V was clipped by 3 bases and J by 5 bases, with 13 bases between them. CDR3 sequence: CASSFGGLGETQYF. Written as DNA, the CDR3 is TGTGCCAGCAGTTTCGGAGGCCTGGGCGAGACCCAGTACTTC.

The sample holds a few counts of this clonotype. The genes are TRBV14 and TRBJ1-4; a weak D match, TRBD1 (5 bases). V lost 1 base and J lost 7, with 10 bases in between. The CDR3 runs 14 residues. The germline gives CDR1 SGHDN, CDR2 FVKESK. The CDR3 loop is CASSQGAGTEKLFF. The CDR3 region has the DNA TGTGCCAGCAGCCAAGGGGCAGGGACTGAAAAACTGTTTTTT.

CDR3 nucleotide sequence: TGTGCCAGCAAATTACTTGGGGCGCCGAACTATGGCTACACCTTC. Its translation is CASKLLGAPNYGYTF. The chain has TRBV6-1 and TRBJ1-2, with D possibly TRBD1 on 5 matching bases. Germline CDR1 is MNHNS and CDR2 is SASEGT. The CDR3 length is 15 residues. Trimming removed 7 bases at V and 2 bases at J, with 17 bases between.

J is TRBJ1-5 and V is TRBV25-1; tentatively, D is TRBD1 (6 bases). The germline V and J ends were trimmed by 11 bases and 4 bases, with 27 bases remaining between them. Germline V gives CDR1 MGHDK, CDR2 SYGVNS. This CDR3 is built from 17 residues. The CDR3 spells CARLTGWMSAPNQPQHF. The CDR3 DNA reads TGTGCCCGACTGACAGGCTGGATGTCGGCCCCTAATCAGCCCCAGCATTTT.

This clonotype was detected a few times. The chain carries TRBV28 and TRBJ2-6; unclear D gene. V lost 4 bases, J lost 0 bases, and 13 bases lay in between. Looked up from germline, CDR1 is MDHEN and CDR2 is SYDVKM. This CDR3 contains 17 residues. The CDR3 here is CASSYFGRSSGANVLTF. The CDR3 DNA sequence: TGTGCCAGCAGTTACTTTGGTCGGAGCTCTGGGGCCAACGTCCTGACTTTC.

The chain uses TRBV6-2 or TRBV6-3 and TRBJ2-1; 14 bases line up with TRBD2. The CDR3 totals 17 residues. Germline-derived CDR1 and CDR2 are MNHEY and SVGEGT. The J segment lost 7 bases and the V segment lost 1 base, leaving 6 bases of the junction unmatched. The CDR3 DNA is TGTGCCAGCAGTTACTATGGGACTAGCGGGAGTAAGAATGAGCAGTTCTTC. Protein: CASSYYGTSGSKNEQFF.

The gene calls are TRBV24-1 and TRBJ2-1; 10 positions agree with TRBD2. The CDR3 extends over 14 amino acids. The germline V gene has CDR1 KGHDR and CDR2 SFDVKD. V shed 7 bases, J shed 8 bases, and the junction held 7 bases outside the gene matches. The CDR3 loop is CATSPSGSRYEQFF. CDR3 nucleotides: TGTGCCACCAGCCCTAGCGGGAGTCGCTATGAGCAGTTCTTC.

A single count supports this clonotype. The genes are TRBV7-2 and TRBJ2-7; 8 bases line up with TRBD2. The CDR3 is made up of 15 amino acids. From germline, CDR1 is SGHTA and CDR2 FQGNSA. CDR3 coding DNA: TGTGCCAGCAGCTATATAGCGGGACGGCCCTACAAGCAGTACGTC. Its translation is CASSYIAGRPYKQYV.

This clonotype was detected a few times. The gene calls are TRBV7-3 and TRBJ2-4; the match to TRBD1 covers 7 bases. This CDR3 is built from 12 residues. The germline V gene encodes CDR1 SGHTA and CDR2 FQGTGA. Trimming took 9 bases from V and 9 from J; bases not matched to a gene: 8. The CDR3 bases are TGTGCCAGTCAGTCATCAGGGGGCATTCAGTACTTC. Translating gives CASQSSGGIQYF.

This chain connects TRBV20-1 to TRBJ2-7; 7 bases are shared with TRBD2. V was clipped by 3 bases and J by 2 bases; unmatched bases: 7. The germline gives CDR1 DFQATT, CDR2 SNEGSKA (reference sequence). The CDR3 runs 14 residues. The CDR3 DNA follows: TGCAGTGCTAGGCCAGCTAGCGGCACCTACGAGCAGTACTTC. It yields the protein CSARPASGTYEQYF.

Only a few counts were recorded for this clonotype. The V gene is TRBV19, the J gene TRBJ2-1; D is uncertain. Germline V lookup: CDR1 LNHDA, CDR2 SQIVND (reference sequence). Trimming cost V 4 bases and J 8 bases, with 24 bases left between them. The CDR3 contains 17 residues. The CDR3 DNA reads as TGTGCCAGTAGTACTCCTTCTCGGAGAGACAATAGGGATGAGCAGTTCTTC. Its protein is CASSTPSRRDNRDEQFF.

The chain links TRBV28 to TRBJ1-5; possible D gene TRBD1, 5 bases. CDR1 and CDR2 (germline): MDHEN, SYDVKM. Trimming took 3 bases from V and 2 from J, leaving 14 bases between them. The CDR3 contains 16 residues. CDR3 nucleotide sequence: TGTGCCAGCAGTTTTAGTTCAGGGCTAGGCAATCAGCCCCAGCATTTT. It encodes CASSFSSGLGNQPQHF.

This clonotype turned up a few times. The CDR3 DNA reads as TGTGCCAGCAGCCCCGGACACGGAGGGGAAAAACTGTTTTTT. This encodes CASSPGHGGEKLFF. This chain joins TRBV7-2 and TRBJ1-4, with a possible D match to TRBD1 (5 bases). Trimming took off 5 bases at V and 8 bases at J, with 15 bases between the two ends. The V gene's germline CDR1 is SGHTA and CDR2 FQGNSA. The CDR3 is 14 residues long.